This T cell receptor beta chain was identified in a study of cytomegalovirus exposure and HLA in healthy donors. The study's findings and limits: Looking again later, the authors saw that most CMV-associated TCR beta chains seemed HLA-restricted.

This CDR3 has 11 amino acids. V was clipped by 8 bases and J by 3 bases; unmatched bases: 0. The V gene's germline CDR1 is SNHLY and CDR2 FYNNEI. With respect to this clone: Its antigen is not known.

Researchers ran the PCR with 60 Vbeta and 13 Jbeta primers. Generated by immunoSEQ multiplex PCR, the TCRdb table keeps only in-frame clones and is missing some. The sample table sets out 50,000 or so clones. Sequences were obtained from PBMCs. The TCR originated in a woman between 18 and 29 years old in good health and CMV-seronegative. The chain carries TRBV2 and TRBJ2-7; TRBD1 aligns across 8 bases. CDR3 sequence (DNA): TGTGCCAGCGACAGGGGCTACGAGCAGTACTTC. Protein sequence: CASDRGYEQYF.